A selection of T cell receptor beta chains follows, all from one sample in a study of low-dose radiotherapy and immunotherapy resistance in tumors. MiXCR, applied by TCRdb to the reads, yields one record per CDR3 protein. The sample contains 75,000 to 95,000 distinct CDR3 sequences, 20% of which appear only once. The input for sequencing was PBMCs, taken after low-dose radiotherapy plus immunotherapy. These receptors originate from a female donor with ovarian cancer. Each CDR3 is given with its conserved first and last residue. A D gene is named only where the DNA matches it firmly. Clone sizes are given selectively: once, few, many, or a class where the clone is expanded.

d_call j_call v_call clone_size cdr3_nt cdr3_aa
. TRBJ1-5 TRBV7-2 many TGTGCCAGCAGCTTAGCCAGGGCTCAGCCCCAGCATTTT CASSLARAQPQHF
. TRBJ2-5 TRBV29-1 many TGCAGCGTTCGTGAGGAGACCCAGTACTTC CSVREETQYF
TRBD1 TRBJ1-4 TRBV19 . TGTGCCAGTAGTCACCGACAGGGTGTGGAAAAACTGTTTTTT CASSHRQGVEKLFF
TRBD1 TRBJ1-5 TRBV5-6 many TGTGCCAGCAGCTTGCAGGGGGGTGCCCAGCCCCAGCATTTT CASSLQGGAQPQHF
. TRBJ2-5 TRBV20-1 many TGCAGTGTTTTTCAAGGAGCCGGGACCCAGTACTTC CSVFQGAGTQYF
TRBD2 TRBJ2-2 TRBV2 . TGTGCCAGCAGTGAAGTTTGGACTAGCGGGAGGGCCGGGGGCGGGGAGCTGTTTTTT CASSEVWTSGRAGGGELFF
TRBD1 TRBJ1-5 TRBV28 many TGTGCCAGCAGTCGGGGGGACAGGGTCAATCAGCCCCAGCATTTT CASSRGDRVNQPQHF
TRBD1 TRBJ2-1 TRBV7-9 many TGTGCCAGCAGCTTATTGGGACAGGGATCGTTGAATGAGCAGTTCTTC CASSLLGQGSLNEQFF
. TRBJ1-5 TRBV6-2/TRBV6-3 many TGTGCCAGCACCGGGACTTATAGCAATCAGCCCCAGCATTTT CASTGTYSNQPQHF
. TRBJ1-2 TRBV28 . TGTGCCAGCAGTTTCACGCTTGGCTACACCTTC CASSFTLGYTF
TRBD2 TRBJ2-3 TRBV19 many TGTGCCAGTAGTATAAGGGGACTAGCGGGCCTCACAGATACGCAGTATTTT CASSIRGLAGLTDTQYF
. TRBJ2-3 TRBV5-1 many TGCGCCAGCAGGCTTGTATCTAACACAGATACGCAGTATTTT CASRLVSNTDTQYF
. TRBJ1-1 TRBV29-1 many TGCAGCGTTGGGCAGGGGCGCCCTGAAGCTTTCTTT CSVGQGRPEAFF
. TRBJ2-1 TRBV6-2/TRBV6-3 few TGTGCCAGCAGTTTCCGTCAGCGGGCCCCCTCCTACAATGAGCAGTTCTTC CASSFRQRAPSYNEQFF
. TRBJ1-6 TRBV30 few TGTGCCTGGAGCCCCTCTAACTCACCCCTCCACTTT CAWSPSNSPLHF
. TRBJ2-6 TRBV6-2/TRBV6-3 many TGTGCCAGCGGGCCGGGGGCCAACGTCCTGACTTTC CASGPGANVLTF
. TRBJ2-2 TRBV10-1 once TGCGCCAGCAGTGACCCCCTAGCGCGCACCGGGGAGCTGTTTTTT CASSDPLARTGELFF
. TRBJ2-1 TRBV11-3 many TGTGCCAGCAGCTTAGTTGGTCGACGGTACAATGAGCAGTTCTTC CASSLVGRRYNEQFF
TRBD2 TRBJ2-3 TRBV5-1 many TGCGCCAGCAGCCAAAAGCGGGGGGGCACAGATACGCAGTATTTT CASSQKRGGTDTQYF
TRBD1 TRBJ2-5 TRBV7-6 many TGTGCCAGCAGCCGTCCGACAGGGGCCCAAGAGACCCAGTACTTC CASSRPTGAQETQYF
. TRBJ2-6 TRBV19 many TGTGCCAGTAGAGGCACCGCGCTGGCTGGGGCCAACGTCCTGACTTTC CASRGTALAGANVLTF
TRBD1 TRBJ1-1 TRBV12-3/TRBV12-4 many TGTGCCAGCAGCTGGGGACAGGGCTCTGAAGCTTTCTTT CASSWGQGSEAFF
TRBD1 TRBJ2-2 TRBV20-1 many TGCAGTGCTATGGGGACAGGGGGAACCGGGGAGCTGTTTTTT CSAMGTGGTGELFF
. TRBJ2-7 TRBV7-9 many TGTGCCAGCAGCCCCCCCGGAGGGGTCTCGTACGAGCAGTACTTC CASSPPGGVSYEQYF
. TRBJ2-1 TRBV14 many TGTGCCAGCAGCCAAGATATTGGGGGGTATGAGCAGTTCTTC CASSQDIGGYEQFF
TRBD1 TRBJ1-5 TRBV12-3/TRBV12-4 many TGTGCCAGCAGTTTTTTTAACTTCGGACAGGGCTATCAGCCCCAGCATTTT CASSFFNFGQGYQPQHF
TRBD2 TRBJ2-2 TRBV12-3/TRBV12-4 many TGTGCCAGCAGAACTAGCGGGAGGACGAACACCGGGGAGCTGTTTTTT CASRTSGRTNTGELFF
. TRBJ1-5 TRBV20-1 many TGCAGTGCTAGGGGGGGGGGTCAGCCCCAGCATTTT CSARGGGQPQHF
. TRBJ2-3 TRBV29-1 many TGCAGCGTTCTAAGGGCAGATACGCAGTATTTT CSVLRADTQYF
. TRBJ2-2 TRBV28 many TGTGCCAGCCGGGCGGGCTCTCCTCTGGCTGGGGAGCTGTTTTTT CASRAGSPLAGELFF
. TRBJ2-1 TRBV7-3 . TGTGCCAGCAGCCCAAGAGGCCCGTTCGAGCAGTTCTTC CASSPRGPFEQFF
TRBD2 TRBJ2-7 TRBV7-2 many TGTGCCAGCAGCTTAGTCTTGGCGGGGGGGCCGGAGTATTACGAGCAGTACTTC CASSLVLAGGPEYYEQYF
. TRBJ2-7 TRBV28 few TGTGCCAGCGGGCAAGAGGGGGGCTGGCACGAGCAGTACTTC CASGQEGGWHEQYF
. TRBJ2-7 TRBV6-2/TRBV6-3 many TGTGCCAGCCTCGAGGTGGCCGGGGGATACGAGCAGTACTTC CASLEVAGGYEQYF
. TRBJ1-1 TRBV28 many TGTGCCAGCAGCTCTCATAAGACAGGCCCTCGTACTGAAGCTTTCTTT CASSSHKTGPRTEAFF
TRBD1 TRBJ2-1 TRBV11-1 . TGTGCCAGCAGCTTAGCTCGACAGGGGAGTGAGCAGTTCTTC CASSLARQGSEQFF
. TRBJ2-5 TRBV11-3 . TGTTCCAGCAACACCCAAGAGACCCAGTACTTC CSSNTQETQYF
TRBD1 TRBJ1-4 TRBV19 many TGTGCCAGTAGTCCGACAGGGGTTAATGAAAAACTGTTTTTT CASSPTGVNEKLFF
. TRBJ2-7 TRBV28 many TGTGCCAGCAGTTGGCGACCCCTTGAGGCCCCCTACGAGCAGTACTTC CASSWRPLEAPYEQYF
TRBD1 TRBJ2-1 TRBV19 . TGTGCCAGTATTCTCACAGGGGATCCCTACAATGAGCAGTTCTTC CASILTGDPYNEQFF
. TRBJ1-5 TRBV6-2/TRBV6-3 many TGTGCCAGCAGTGCCGCTCAGAGCAATCAGCCCCAGCATTTT CASSAAQSNQPQHF
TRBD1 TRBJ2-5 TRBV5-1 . TGCGCCAGTAGCTTATCCGGGACAGGGGGCCGAGGGACCCAGTACTTC CASSLSGTGGRGTQYF
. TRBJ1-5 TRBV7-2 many TGTGCCAGCAGCATCAACAATCAGCCCCAGCATTTT CASSINNQPQHF
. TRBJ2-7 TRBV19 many TGTGCCAGTAGTATAGGCGGAGGCCCCTACGAGCAGTACTTC CASSIGGGPYEQYF
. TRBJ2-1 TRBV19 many TGTGCCAGTAGTACCCCTCCCAATGAGCAGTTCTTC CASSTPPNEQFF
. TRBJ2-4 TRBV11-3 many TGTGCCAGCAGCCCGGAGGGGTCCCTAGCCAAAAACATTCAGTACTTC CASSPEGSLAKNIQYF
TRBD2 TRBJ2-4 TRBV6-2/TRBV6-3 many TGTGCCAGCAGCGAGGGCGGGGGGGGCAACATTCAGTACTTC CASSEGGGGNIQYF